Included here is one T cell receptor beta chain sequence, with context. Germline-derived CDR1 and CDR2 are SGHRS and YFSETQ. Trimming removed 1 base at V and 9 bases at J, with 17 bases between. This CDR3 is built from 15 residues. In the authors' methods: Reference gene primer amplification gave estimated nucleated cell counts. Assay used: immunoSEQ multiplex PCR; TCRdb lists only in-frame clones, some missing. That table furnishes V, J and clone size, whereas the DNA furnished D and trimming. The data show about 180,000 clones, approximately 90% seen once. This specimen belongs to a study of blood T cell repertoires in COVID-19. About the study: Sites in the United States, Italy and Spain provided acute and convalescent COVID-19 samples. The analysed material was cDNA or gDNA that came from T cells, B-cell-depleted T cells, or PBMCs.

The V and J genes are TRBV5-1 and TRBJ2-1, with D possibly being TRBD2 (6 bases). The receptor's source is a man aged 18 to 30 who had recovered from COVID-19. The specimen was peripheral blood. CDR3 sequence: CASSLPGPRGGEQFF. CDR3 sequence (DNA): TGCGCCAGCAGCTTGCCGGGTCCGCGGGGCGGTGAGCAGTTCTTC.